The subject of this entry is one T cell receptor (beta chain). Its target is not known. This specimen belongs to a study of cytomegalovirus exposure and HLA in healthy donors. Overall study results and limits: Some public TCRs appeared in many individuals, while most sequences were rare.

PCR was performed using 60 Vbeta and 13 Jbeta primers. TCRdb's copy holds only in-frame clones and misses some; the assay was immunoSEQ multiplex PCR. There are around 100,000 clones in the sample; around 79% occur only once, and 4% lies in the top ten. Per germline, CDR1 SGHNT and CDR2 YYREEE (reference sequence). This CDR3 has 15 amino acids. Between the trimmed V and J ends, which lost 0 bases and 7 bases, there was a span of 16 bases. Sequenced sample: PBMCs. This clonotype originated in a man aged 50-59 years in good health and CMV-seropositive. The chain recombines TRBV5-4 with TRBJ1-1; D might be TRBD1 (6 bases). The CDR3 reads CASSLVGRGQIEAFF. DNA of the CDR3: TGTGCCAGCAGCTTGGTAGGCAGGGGACAAATTGAAGCTTTCTTT. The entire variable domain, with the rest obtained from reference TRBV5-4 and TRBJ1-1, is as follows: ETGVTQSPTHLIKTRGQQVTLRCSSQSGHNTVSWYQQALGQGPQFIFQYYREEENGRGNFPPRFSGLQFPNYSSELNVNALELDDSALYLCASSLVGRGQIEAFFGQGTRLTVV.